This T cell receptor (beta chain) is from a study of blood T cell repertoires in COVID-19. Study overall: Acute-phase and convalescent COVID-19 samples originated in the United States, Italy and Spain.

A few counts support this clone. CDR3 length equals 16 residues. With 3 bases clipped from V and 3 bases from J, the junction kept 7 bases outside the gene matches. The germline V gene has CDR1 MGHRA and CDR2 YSYEKL. Methods used by the authors: From reference gene primer amplification, estimates of nucleated cell counts were derived. Profiling relied on immunoSEQ multiplex PCR, and the TCRdb table lists in-frame clones only, not all of them. V and J calls and clone size are given by that table; D and trimming were obtained from the DNA. The sample contains more than 85,000 clones, around four fifths of which appear only once.

The sequence derives from a man in his 60s with active or convalescent COVID-19. The rearrangement links TRBV4-1 to TRBJ2-5; the match to TRBD1 covers 10 bases. The sample comprised peripheral blood. The CDR3 sequence: CASSHLTGTGEETQYF. CDR3 nucleotides: TGCGCCAGCAGCCACCTAACCGGGACAGGGGAAGAGACCCAGTACTTC.